This entry describes one TCR beta chain. It has no known antigen specificity. No base quality information exists; no much larger clone differs at one position. This sample was included in a study of PD-L1 blockade in urothelial cancer (dated by TCRdb to 2016 to 2017). Broadly, across the study: Every patient began therapy in 2014 and was given atezolizumab 1,200 mg intravenously every 3 weeks. About 85% of the roughly 29 patients were identified as males with urothelial cancer of bladder origin, and a prior smoking history was reported by 18 of 29 patients. An ECOG performance status of 0 or 1 was recorded for the patients, and 0 to 3 prior chemotherapy regimens had been received by the patients. Blood samples were analyzed at 3 weeks after treatment start (second dose) and at 6 weeks after treatment start. A median of 141,255 T cells and roughly 80,000 unique TCRs was obtained from blood samples, and a median clonality of 0.080 was observed. An exploratory multi-omic analysis was conducted of the somatic, immune and clinical correlates of response to PD-L1 blockade with atezolizumab in urothelial cancer. Pretreatment tumor samples, along with matched peripheral blood collected serially before and after atezolizumab treatment, underwent TCR sequencing. Progression-free survival longer than 6 months counted as durable clinical benefit, and TCR features were additionally tested against both progression-free and overall survival. In the same patients, pretreatment tumors underwent whole exome sequencing and RNA sequencing in addition to TCR sequencing. Roughly 10 patients achieved durable clinical benefit and approximately 20 did not. Over 28 patients had pretreatment blood TCR-seq, about 24 had at least one posttreatment blood collection, and about 24 had tumor TCR-seq. The paper's findings and limits, for the study overall: Improved progression-free and overall survival was associated with having pretreatment peripheral blood TCR clonality below the median. Because the sample size was small (n of about 27) and many of the analyses were exploratory, the results are meant to be hypothesis-generating. Patients with durable benefit showed greater expansion of tumor-associated TCR clones in peripheral blood 3 weeks after starting treatment (n = 22, p = 0.022).

V drops 4 bases and J drops 0 bases, leaving 7 bases in between. From the cysteine through the phenylalanine, the CDR3 covers 13 amino acids. Just CDR3 DNA is preserved here, 39 bases in frame from base 1. The CDR1 and CDR2 encoded by the germline V gene (reference sequence) are LNHDA and SQIVND. Synthetic TCR analog templates were spiked into each PCR so that absolute template abundance could be estimated from read counts. Using the immunoSEQ assay, TCRbeta CDR3 regions were amplified from genomic DNA with bias-controlled V and J gene primers. Sequencing of rearranged TCRbeta segments was done at approximately 20X coverage. Per the authors' processing: Clustering was used to correct sequencing errors, and CDR3s were annotated against IMGT to assign V, D and J genes. Downstream analyses used only productive TCRbeta rearrangements, leaving out any out-of-frame or stop-codon sequences. To compute clonality, Shannon entropy was normalized by the log of the number of unique productive sequences and then subtracted from one. Fisher's exact test with Benjamini-Hochberg correction, using a cutoff of adjusted p below 0.01, was how clones that differed between time points or between blood and tumor were identified. TCRdb provides this immuneACCESS table in a form limited to in-frame rearrangements. Some clones are lacking; in checked studies, under half of them reflect an unresolved V gene, and why the rest are absent is not known. V and J calls and clone size follow that table, whereas D and trimming were derived from the DNA. The sample table contains fewer than 65,000 clones; only one count was recorded for 80% to 90% of them. 1.6% of the sample rests with the top ten.

The sample's time point, from its label and the paper: pretreatment peripheral blood. The cohort included about 30 patients with locally advanced or metastatic urothelial carcinoma who were treated at Memorial Sloan Kettering on a trial protocol. Peripheral blood mononuclear cells were collected pretreatment and during treatment, with between 1 and 8 total time points obtained per patient. The Qiagen DNeasy Blood extraction kit was used to purify genomic DNA from total PBMCs and from tumor samples. PBMCs were collected pretreatment and during treatment and were isolated and stored as previously described.

This sample comprised PBMCs, obtained around atezolizumab (anti-PD-L1) treatment. The receptor was isolated from a man between 70 and 80 years old with urothelial cancer. The rearrangement combines TRBV19 with TRBJ2-7, and the D gene may be TRBD1, 5 bases matching. The CDR3 reads as follows: CASSKTGSYEQYF. The nucleotides read TGTGCCAGTAGTAAAACAGGCTCCTACGAGCAGTACTTC.